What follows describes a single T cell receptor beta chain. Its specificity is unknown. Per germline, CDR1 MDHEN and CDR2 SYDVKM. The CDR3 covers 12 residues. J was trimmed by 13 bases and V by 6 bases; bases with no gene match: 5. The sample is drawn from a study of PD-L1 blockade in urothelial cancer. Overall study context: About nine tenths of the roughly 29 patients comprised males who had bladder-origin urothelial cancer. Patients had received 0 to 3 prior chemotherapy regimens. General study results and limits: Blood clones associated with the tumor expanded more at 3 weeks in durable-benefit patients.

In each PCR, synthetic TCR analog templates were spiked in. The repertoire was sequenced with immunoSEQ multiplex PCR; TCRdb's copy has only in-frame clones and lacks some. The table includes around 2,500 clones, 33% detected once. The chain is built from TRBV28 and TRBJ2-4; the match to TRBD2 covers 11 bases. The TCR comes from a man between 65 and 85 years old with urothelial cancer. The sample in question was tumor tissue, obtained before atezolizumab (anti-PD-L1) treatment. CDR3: CASRLAGASQYF. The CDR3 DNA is TGTGCCAGCAGACTAGCGGGGGCGTCGCAGTACTTC.